This passage covers 30 T cell receptor beta chains from one sample sequenced in a study of fetal regulatory T cell absence and autoimmunity. The assay was immunoSEQ multiplex PCR, and TCRdb's table has in-frame clones only and misses some. The sample lists about 43,000 clones, about 80% occurring once. What was sequenced was cord blood. The source of these receptors is a newborn boy with IPEX syndrome.

The V call is TRBV5-1, the J call TRBJ2-3; no clear D gene. The CDR3 consists of 15 residues. Trimming shortened V by 5 bases and J by 2 bases, and 15 bases separated the two germline ends. Germline-derived CDR1 and CDR2 are SGHRS and YFSETQ. The chain's CDR3 is CASRAERKHTDTQYF. The CDR3 region has the DNA TGCGCCAGCAGGGCCGAGAGGAAACACACAGATACGCAGTATTTT.

This chain joins TRBV30 and TRBJ2-3; 10 positions match TRBD2. CDR1 and CDR2 from the germline V gene are GTSNPN and SVGIG (reference sequence). V lost 3 bases to trimming and J lost 1 base; unmatched junction nucleotides: 4. There are 15 residues in the CDR3. As DNA, the CDR3 is TGTGCCTGGAGAAGCACTAGCGGGGGCACAGATACGCAGTATTTT. Protein sequence: CAWRSTSGGTDTQYF.

This clone occurred once. V and J are TRBV7-6 and TRBJ2-7; 12 bases are shared with TRBD1. V trimming: 0 bases; J trimming: 6 bases; junction bases outside the gene matches: 0. The CDR3 is 14 residues long. Germline values: CDR1 SGHVS, CDR2 FNYEAQ. CDR3 amino acids: CASSLAGQGAEQYF. DNA of the CDR3: TGTGCCAGCAGCTTAGCGGGACAGGGGGCCGAGCAGTACTTC.

The gene calls are TRBV10-3 and TRBJ2-3; TRBD2 might be the D (6 bases). V lost 6 bases to trimming and J lost 5 bases, with 9 bases between them. This CDR3 is 12 amino acids long. Germline V gives CDR1 ENHRY, CDR2 SYGVKD. The CDR3 DNA reads as TGTGCCATCAGGGAGGGCGGAGATACGCAGTATTTT. It yields the protein CAIREGGDTQYF.

Only a few counts were recorded for this clone. The chain joins TRBV27 to TRBJ2-7; TRBD1 agrees at 10 bases. Germline loops: CDR1 MNHEY, CDR2 SMNVEV (reference sequence). The CDR3 sequence is 15 residues long. V lost 6 bases, J lost 3 bases, and 8 bases stayed unmatched. CDR3 bases: TGTGCCAGCAGCCTTGCCGGGACAGGGGTCTACGAGCAGTACTTC. Amino acids: CASSLAGTGVYEQYF.

J is TRBJ2-2 and V is TRBV6-1; D remains ambiguous. Between the trimmed V and J ends, which lost 5 bases and 6 bases, there was a span of 4 bases. From germline, CDR1 is MNHNS and CDR2 SASEGT. The CDR3 contains 11 residues. The CDR3 sequence: CASSSSGELFF. The CDR3 bases are TGTGCCAGCAGTTCCTCCGGGGAGCTGTTTTTT.

The chain links TRBV7-9 to TRBJ1-1, with TRBD1 identical over 9 bases. This CDR3 is built from 14 residues. After removal of 4 bases from V and 4 bases from J, the junction contained 4 bases not matched to a gene. The germline V gene has CDR1 SEHNR and CDR2 FQNEAQ (reference sequence). DNA for the CDR3: TGTGCCAGCAGCTGGGGACAGGGTTTCACTGAAGCTTTCTTT. Protein: CASSWGQGFTEAFF. Supplemented by reference TRBV7-9 and TRBJ1-1, the full variable domain reads DTGVSQNPRHKITKRGQNVTFRCDPISEHNRLYWYRQTLGQGPEFLTYFQNEAQLEKSRLLSDRFSAERPKGSFSTLEIQRTEQGDSAMYLCASSWGQGFTEAFFGQGTRLTVV.

The chain couples TRBV4-3 to TRBJ2-1; 8 nucleotides align to TRBD2. Germline V gives CDR1 LGHNA, CDR2 YSLEER. V lost 5 bases to trimming and J lost 5 bases; unmatched junction nucleotides: 8. The CDR3 contains 15 residues. The CDR3 loop reads CASSSGTSLDNEQFF. CDR3 in DNA: TGCGCCAGCAGCTCCGGGACTAGTCTCGACAATGAGCAGTTCTTC.

The table lists this clone with a count of one. The chain recombines TRBV11-3 with TRBJ1-1, with 9 bases aligning to TRBD1. Germline CDR1 SGHNT, CDR2 YENEEA. The CDR3 has 18 residues. With V trimmed by 5 bases and J by 0 bases, 13 bases remained unmatched. CDR3 in amino acids: CASSVNRQGVIMNTEAFF. For the CDR3, the DNA is TGTGCCAGCAGCGTAAATCGACAGGGGGTGATCATGAACACTGAAGCTTTCTTT.

The chain carries TRBV15 and TRBJ2-7, with 8 positions matching TRBD2. CDR1 and CDR2 from the germline V gene are LNHNV and YYDKDF (reference sequence). Trimming cost V 1 base and J 2 bases; bases outside gene matches: 1. This CDR3 spans 14 amino acids. CDR3: CATSRAGGAYEQYF. CDR3 nucleotide sequence: TGTGCCACCAGCAGAGCCGGGGGGGCCTACGAGCAGTACTTC.

The CDR3 region has the DNA TGTGCCAGTAATATCGCAGGCTTCACCGGGGAGCTGTTTTTT. Translated: CASNIAGFTGELFF. V is TRBV19 and J is TRBJ2-2; D call uncertain. In germline, CDR1 is LNHDA, CDR2 SQIVND (reference sequence). The CDR3 totals 14 residues. Trimming took off 7 bases at V and 4 bases at J, with 13 bases between the two ends.

DNA for the CDR3: TGTGCCAGCAGACCTCCCGGCTCTGGAAACACCATATATTTT. Its protein is CASRPPGSGNTIYF. The chain joins TRBV2 to TRBJ1-3; D unresolved. The germline gives CDR1 SNHLY, CDR2 FYNNEI. CDR3 length: 14 amino acids. Trimming shortened V by 6 bases and J by 0 bases, and 9 bases separated the two germline ends.

The rearrangement uses TRBV6-6 and TRBJ1-3; D is uncertain. Per the germline V gene, CDR1 is MNHNY and CDR2 is SVGAGI (reference sequence). V lost 6 bases and J 1 base, leaving 16 bases between the germline ends. CDR3 length: 16 residues. The CDR3, as DNA: TGTGCCAGCAGCGACTCTGGTTGGCAGTCTGGAAACACCATATATTTT. Its protein is CASSDSGWQSGNTIYF.

The rearrangement links TRBV11-3 to TRBJ2-3; TRBD1 agrees at 9 bases. Germline CDR1 reads SGHNT; CDR2 reads YENEEA. The CDR3 runs to 15 residues. The V and J ends lost 1 base and 1 base, in that order; junction bases with no gene match: 0. CDR3 in DNA: TGTGCCAGCAGCTTAGGGACAGGGGGCACAGATACGCAGTATTTT. This gives the protein CASSLGTGGTDTQYF.

The CDR3 loop reads CASSPPGQTSYEQYF. CDR3 bases: TGTGCCAGCAGCCCTCCGGGACAGACTTCCTACGAGCAGTACTTC. V usage is TRBV7-9 and J usage is TRBJ2-7, with TRBD1 matching 7 bases. Per the germline V gene, CDR1 is SEHNR and CDR2 is FQNEAQ (reference sequence). J was trimmed by 1 base and V by 5 bases; bases with no gene match: 8. This CDR3 spans 15 amino acids. The full variable domain, completed using reference TRBV7-9 and TRBJ2-7, is DTGVSQNPRHKITKRGQNVTFRCDPISEHNRLYWYRQTLGQGPEFLTYFQNEAQLEKSRLLSDRFSAERPKGSFSTLEIQRTEQGDSAMYLCASSPPGQTSYEQYFGPGTRLTVT.

CDR3 nucleotides: TGTGCCAGCTTCTTCTCCGGGACAGGGGACTATGGCTACACCTTC. Translation gives CASFFSGTGDYGYTF. The V call is TRBV5-4, the J call TRBJ1-2, with 10 bases aligning to TRBD1. Germline CDR1 SGHNT, CDR2 YYREEE (reference sequence). With 7 bases clipped from V and 3 bases from J, the junction kept 9 bases outside the gene matches. This CDR3 has 15 residues.

The V call is TRBV19, the J call TRBJ2-5; D is perhaps TRBD2 (7 bases). This CDR3 contains 15 residues. Germline values: CDR1 LNHDA, CDR2 SQIVND (reference sequence). The V gene lost 3 bases and the J gene lost 7 bases, with 18 bases spanning the gap. CDR3: CASSIVGGPAWTQYF. DNA of the CDR3: TGTGCCAGTAGTATCGTCGGGGGGCCCGCTTGGACCCAGTACTTC.

This chain joins TRBV6-5 and TRBJ2-2; 7 bases align to TRBD2. Germline assignment: CDR1 MNHEY and CDR2 SVGAGI. With 2 bases clipped from V and 2 bases from J, the junction kept 2 bases outside the gene matches. CDR3 length: 15 residues. CDR3 bases: TGTGCCAGCAGTTACCTAGCGGATAACACCGGGGAGCTGTTTTTT. It is translated as CASSYLADNTGELFF.

This sequence joins TRBV4-1 and TRBJ2-1, with 7 positions matching TRBD2. The CDR3 has 18 amino acids. V lost 7 bases and J lost 0; bases outside the gene matches: 15. Germline CDR1 reads MGHRA; CDR2 reads YSYEKL. The CDR3: CASTLNRGDPSSYNEQFF. As DNA, the CDR3 is TGCGCCAGCACCCTCAATCGGGGGGATCCCAGCTCCTACAATGAGCAGTTCTTC.

This rearrangement joins TRBV19 to TRBJ2-1; 11 nucleotides line up with TRBD2. The CDR3 runs to 19 residues. Per germline, CDR1 LNHDA and CDR2 SQIVND (reference sequence). V shed 7 bases, J shed 6 bases, and the junction held 20 bases outside the gene matches. The CDR3 spells CASTQWGVAGGPDGNEQFF. The CDR3 DNA reads as TGTGCCAGTACCCAATGGGGAGTAGCGGGAGGGCCAGATGGCAATGAGCAGTTCTTC.

The rearrangement joins TRBV6-1 to TRBJ2-1; D tentatively fits TRBD1 or TRBD2 (6 bases each). Germline V gives CDR1 MNHNS, CDR2 SASEGT. This CDR3 region has 14 residues. V lost 9 bases and J 0 bases, leaving 12 bases between the germline ends. The DNA of the CDR3 is TGTGCCAGTCGGGGGCCTCCCTCCTACAATGAGCAGTTCTTC. It specifies CASRGPPSYNEQFF.

V gene TRBV30 combines with J gene TRBJ2-3; tentative D call: TRBD1 (5 bases). In germline, CDR1 is GTSNPN, CDR2 SVGIG (reference sequence). The CDR3 is made up of 12 amino acids. V shed 0 bases and J shed 6 bases, with 7 bases lying between them. CDR3 nucleotides: TGTGCCTGGAGTGTAGGGGCGGATACGCAGTATTTT. As protein: CAWSVGADTQYF. Filled out from reference TRBV30 and TRBJ2-3, the complete variable domain reads SQTIHQWPATLVQPVGSPLSLECTVEGTSNPNLYWYRQAAGRGLQLLFYSVGIGQISSEVPQNLSASRPQDRQFILSSKKLLLSDSGFYLCAWSVGADTQYFGPGTRLTVL.

The J gene is TRBJ1-1, the V gene TRBV27, with 7 nucleotides matching TRBD1. The CDR3 totals 15 residues. Looked up from germline, CDR1 is MNHEY and CDR2 is SMNVEV (reference sequence). J gave up 0 bases and V 2 bases, and 3 bases lay outside the gene matches. The CDR3 region has the DNA TGTGCCAGCAGTTTAGGACAGGCCATGAACACTGAAGCTTTCTTT. It translates to CASSLGQAMNTEAFF.

This clone was seen just once. The rearrangement links TRBV4-1 to TRBJ2-4; 9 bases line up with TRBD2. The CDR3 runs to 17 residues. The V segment lost 1 base and the J segment 4 bases; nucleotides outside the gene matches: 8. Germline V gene data show CDR1 as MGHRA and CDR2 as YSYEKL. CDR3 region: CASSQGSSGGLKNIQYF. The CDR3 DNA sequence: TGCGCCAGCAGCCAAGGGAGTAGCGGGGGCCTTAAAAACATTCAGTACTTC.

The chain carries TRBV11-2 and TRBJ2-1; D is ambiguous. Trimming removed 5 bases from V and 3 bases from J, with 8 bases in between. Germline V gene data show CDR1 as SGHAT and CDR2 as FQNNGV. The CDR3 loop spans 13 amino acids. CDR3 bases: TGTGCCAGCAGCGTGGGAAACTACAATGAGCAGTTCTTC. This sequence encodes CASSVGNYNEQFF. The variable domain in full, with the rest retrieved from reference TRBV11-2 and TRBJ2-1, is EAGVAQSPRYKIIEKRQSVAFWCNPISGHATLYWYQQILGQGPKLLIQFQNNGVVDDSQLPKDRFSAERLKGVDSTLKIQPAKLEDSAVYLCASSVGNYNEQFFGPGTRLTVL.

The chain uses TRBV30 and TRBJ2-3; the D call may be TRBD1 or TRBD2 (6 bases each). V gave up 3 bases and J gave up 5 bases, with 9 bases separating them. The CDR3 covers 12 residues. Germline V gene lookup returns CDR1 GTSNPN and CDR2 SVGIG (reference sequence). The CDR3 protein is CAWRGGGDTQYF. For the CDR3, the DNA is TGTGCCTGGAGGGGGGGCGGAGATACGCAGTATTTT.

The rearrangement joins TRBV10-3 to TRBJ1-1; D unresolved. Germline V gene lookup returns CDR1 ENHRY and CDR2 SYGVKD. Trimming shortened V by 0 bases and J by 4 bases, and 9 bases separated the two germline ends. The CDR3 contains 14 residues. The chain's CDR3 is CAISESEVGTEAFF. The CDR3 nucleotides are TGTGCCATCAGTGAGTCGGAGGTCGGCACTGAAGCTTTCTTT.

A few counts support this clone. The V and J genes are TRBV10-3 and TRBJ2-7; possibly TRBD2 for D (7 bases). This CDR3 contains 13 residues. From germline, CDR1 is ENHRY and CDR2 SYGVKD. The V gene lost 0 bases and the J gene lost 6 bases, with 9 bases spanning the gap. In nucleotides, the CDR3 is TGTGCCATCAGTGAGTCGGGAGGGGGCGAGCAGTACTTC. Its translation: CAISESGGGEQYF.

V is TRBV10-2 and J is TRBJ2-7; D ambiguous. V dropped 3 bases and J dropped 2 bases, with 2 bases sitting between them. Germline CDR1 WSHSY, CDR2 SAAADI. This CDR3 is built from 11 residues. The CDR3, as DNA: TGCGCCAGCAGTGACACCTACGAGCAGTACTTC. This gives the protein CASSDTYEQYF.

This chain joins TRBV4-2 and TRBJ2-5, with TRBD2 identical over 11 bases. Germline CDR1 is LGHNA and CDR2 is YNFKEQ. J gave up 3 bases and V 4 bases, and 4 bases lay outside the gene matches. This CDR3 is 15 amino acids long. The CDR3 nucleotides are TGTGCCAGCAGCCTCGGGACTAGCGGAGAAGAGACCCAGTACTTC. This encodes CASSLGTSGEETQYF.